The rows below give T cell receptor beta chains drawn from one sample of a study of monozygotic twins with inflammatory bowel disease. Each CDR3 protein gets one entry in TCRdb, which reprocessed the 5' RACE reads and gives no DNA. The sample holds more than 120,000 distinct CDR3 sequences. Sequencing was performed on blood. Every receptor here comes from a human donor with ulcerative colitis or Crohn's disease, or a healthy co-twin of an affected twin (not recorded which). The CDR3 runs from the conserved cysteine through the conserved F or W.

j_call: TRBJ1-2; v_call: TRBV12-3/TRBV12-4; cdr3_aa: CASSLSGTGMSLYGYTF
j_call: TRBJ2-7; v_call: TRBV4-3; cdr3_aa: CASSRIYGGRGYEQYF
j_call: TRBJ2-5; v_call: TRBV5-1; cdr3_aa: CASSLASGEGETQYF
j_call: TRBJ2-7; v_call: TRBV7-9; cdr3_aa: CASSLSLGYDGEQYF
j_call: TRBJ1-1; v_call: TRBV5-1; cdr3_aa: CASSLSYRGTEAFF
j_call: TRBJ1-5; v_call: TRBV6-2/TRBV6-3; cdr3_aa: CASSSRSGRQPQHF
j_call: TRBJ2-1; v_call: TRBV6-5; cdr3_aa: CASSLGPATYNEQFF
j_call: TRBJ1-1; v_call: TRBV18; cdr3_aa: CASSPDRKNTEAFF
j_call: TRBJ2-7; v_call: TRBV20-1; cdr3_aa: CSARDPRDSYEQYF
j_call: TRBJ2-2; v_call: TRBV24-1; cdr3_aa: CATSDGPRSTGTGELFF
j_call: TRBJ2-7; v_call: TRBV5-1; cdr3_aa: CASSQTSGAWGEQYF